The entry below describes one T cell receptor (beta chain). Its antigen is as yet unknown. These data belong to a study of OX40 agonist ivuxolimab in advanced cancers. Study-wide background: Of mixed ages from about 23 to 79 and averaging approximately 60 years, the group was just under 85% male.

This CDR3 contains 14 residues. CDR1 is SGHRS, CDR2 YFSETQ, per germline. Trimming at V came to 4 bases and at J to 2 bases, leaving 3 bases not matched to a gene. Using immunoSEQ multiplex PCR, the repertoire was profiled, and TCRdb retains in-frame clones only, with some absent. The sample carries 50,000 to 75,000 clones, 75% to 90% recorded once. Study-wide results and caveats: Antigen specificity remained undetermined for the expanded peripheral T cells.

V is TRBV5-1 and J is TRBJ2-7, with 10 bases matching TRBD1. The source material was CD4+ or CD8+ T cells sorted from blood, sampled in a trial of the OX40 agonist ivuxolimab. The TCR was taken from an adult with an advanced solid tumor such as melanoma, head and neck, liver or kidney cancer. This CDR3 reads CASSTGTGAYEQYF. The CDR3 bases are TGCGCCAGCAGCACTGGGACAGGGGCCTACGAGCAGTACTTC.